The clone carrying this TCR beta chain was counted a few times. The source of the sample is a study of cytomegalovirus exposure and HLA in healthy donors. All donors participated as healthy donors of bone marrow. This CDR3 is 14 amino acids long. The PCR was carried out with 60 Vbeta primers and 13 Jbeta primers. TCRdb's copy holds only in-frame clones and misses some; the assay was immunoSEQ multiplex PCR. The data show about 120,000 clones, 65% to 80% seen once. The TCR sequence derives from a man aged 40-49 years in good health and CMV-seropositive. The sequenced sample consisted of PBMCs. The rearrangement uses TRBV21-1 and TRBJ1-4; the table's D gene call, TRBD1, was not cross checked with the DNA. TRBV21-1 is reported as a pseudogene. The CDR3 loop reads CASSKDRVGEKLFF. The CDR3 DNA reads as TGTGCCAGCAGCAAAGACAGGGTTGGTGAAAAACTGTTTTTT.